This TCR beta chain was identified in a study of PD-1 blockade in classical Hodgkin lymphoma. Comment on this clone: Its antigen is currently unknown.

Documented time point: cycle 4 day 1 (C4D1), after about 6 weeks of nivolumab. Every single patient, without exception, relapsed after autologous stem cell transplantation, and brentuximab vedotin exposure varied. The CDR3 runs to 15 residues. The germline V gene has CDR1 LNHDA and CDR2 SQIVND (reference sequence). Trimming stripped 4 bases from V and 4 bases from J, with 13 bases between. Overall study findings and caveats: CD4+ TCR diversity, unlike CD8+, rose significantly by C4D1. Some patients began nivolumab under 1 year after ASCT. These patients were excluded from later analyses.

Using immunoSEQ multiplex PCR, the repertoire was profiled, and TCRdb retains in-frame clones only, with some absent. The sample includes 80,000 to 95,000 clones, 75% to 85% of them seen just once. The sample here was peripheral blood mononuclear cells (PBMCs), taken before the fourth cycle of nivolumab. This rearrangement joins TRBV19 to TRBJ2-2, with TRBD2 as a possible D gene (5 bases). This clonotype originated in a human donor with classical Hodgkin lymphoma. As DNA, the CDR3 is TGTGCCAGTAGTACTATGACCGGGGTCACCGGGGAGCTGTTTTTT. Residues: CASSTMTGVTGELFF.